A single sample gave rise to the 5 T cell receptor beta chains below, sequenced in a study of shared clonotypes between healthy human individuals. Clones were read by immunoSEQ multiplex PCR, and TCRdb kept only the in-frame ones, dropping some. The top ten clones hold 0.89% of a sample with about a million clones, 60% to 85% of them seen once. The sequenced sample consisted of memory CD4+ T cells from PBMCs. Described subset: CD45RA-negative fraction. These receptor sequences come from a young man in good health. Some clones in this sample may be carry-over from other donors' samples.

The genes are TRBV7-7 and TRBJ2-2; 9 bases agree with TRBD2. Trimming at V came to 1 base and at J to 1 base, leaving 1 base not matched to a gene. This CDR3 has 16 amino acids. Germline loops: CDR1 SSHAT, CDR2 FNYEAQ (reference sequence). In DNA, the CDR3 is TGTGCCAGCAGCTTAGTACTAGCGGGGAACACCGGGGAGCTGTTTTTT. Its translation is CASSLVLAGNTGELFF.

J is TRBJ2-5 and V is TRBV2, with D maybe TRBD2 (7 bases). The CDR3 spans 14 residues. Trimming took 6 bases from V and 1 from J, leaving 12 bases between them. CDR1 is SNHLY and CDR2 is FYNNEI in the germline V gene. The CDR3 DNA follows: TGTGCCAGCAGGGGGGCTAGCGGCCAAGAGACCCAGTACTTC. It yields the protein CASRGASGQETQYF.

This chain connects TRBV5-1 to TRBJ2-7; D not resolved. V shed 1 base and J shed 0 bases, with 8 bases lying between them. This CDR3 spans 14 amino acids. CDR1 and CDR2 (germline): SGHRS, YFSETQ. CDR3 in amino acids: CASSLPPPSYEQYF. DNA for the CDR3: TGCGCCAGCAGCTTGCCTCCCCCCTCCTACGAGCAGTACTTC.

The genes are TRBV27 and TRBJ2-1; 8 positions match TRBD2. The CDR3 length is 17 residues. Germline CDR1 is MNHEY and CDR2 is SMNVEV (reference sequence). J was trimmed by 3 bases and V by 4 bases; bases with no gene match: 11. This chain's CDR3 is CASSYVRGGRGYNEQFF. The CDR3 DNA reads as TGTGCCAGCAGTTACGTCCGGGGGGGCCGAGGCTACAATGAGCAGTTCTTC.

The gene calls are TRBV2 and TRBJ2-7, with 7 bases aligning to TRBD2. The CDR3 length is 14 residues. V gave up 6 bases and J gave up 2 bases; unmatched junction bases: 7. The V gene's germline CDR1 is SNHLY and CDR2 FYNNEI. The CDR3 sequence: CASSLSGPPYEQYF. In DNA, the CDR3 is TGTGCCAGCAGCCTTAGCGGGCCACCCTACGAGCAGTACTTC.